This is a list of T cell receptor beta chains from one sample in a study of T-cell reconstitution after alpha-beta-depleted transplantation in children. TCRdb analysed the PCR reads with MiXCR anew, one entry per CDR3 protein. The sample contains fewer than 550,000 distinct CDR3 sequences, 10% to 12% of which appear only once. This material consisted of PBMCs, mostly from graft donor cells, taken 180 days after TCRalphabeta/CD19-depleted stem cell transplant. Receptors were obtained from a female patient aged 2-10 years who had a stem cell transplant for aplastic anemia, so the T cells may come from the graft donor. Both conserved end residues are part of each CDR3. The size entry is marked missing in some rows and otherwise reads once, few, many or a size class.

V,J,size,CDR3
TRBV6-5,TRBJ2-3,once,CASSYGVMGTDTQYF
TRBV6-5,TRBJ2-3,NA,CASRPRLEADTQYF
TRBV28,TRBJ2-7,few,CASGRTGGRDEQYF
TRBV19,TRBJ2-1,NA,CASSLNPYNEQFF
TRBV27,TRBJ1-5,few,CASSLSYSNQPQHF
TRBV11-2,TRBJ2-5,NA,CASSKGSGRQETQYF
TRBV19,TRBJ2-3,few,CASSGGAFTDTQYF
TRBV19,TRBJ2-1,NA,CASSIELLAGGMGISYNEQFF
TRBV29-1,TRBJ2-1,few,CSVEGGERLPYNEQFF
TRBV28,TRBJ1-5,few,CASLRQRNQPQHF
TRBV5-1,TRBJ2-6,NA,CASSTNQWARGANVLTF
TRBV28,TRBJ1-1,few,CASKPGIVNTEAFF
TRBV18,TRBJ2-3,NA,CASSRHQLQYF
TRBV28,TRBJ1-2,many,CASSPKAFYGYTF
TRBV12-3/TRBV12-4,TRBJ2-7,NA,CASSLRGGSPTFEQYF
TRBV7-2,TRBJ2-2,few,CASSLRLAGGAGELFF